The 12 T cell receptor beta chains presented below share a single source sample, sequenced in a study of blood T cell repertoires in COVID-19. Only in-frame clones appear in the TCRdb table, and some are missing; sequencing was by immunoSEQ multiplex PCR. The table lists about 320,000 clones, roughly 89% of them singletons. The sequencing input was peripheral blood. These receptors came from a young woman with COVID-19, enrolled during active disease.

The chain recombines TRBV10-2 with TRBJ2-5; 11 bases are a match to TRBD1. The CDR3 totals 14 residues. Germline-derived CDR1 and CDR2 are WSHSY and SAAADI. Losses at the gene ends were 6 bases for V and 5 bases for J; bases not matched to a gene: 5. CDR3 residues: CASRWTGGGETQYF. The CDR3 nucleotides read TGCGCCAGCAGATGGACAGGGGGCGGGGAGACCCAGTACTTC.

This chain connects TRBV29-1 to TRBJ1-1; D call uncertain. V dropped 4 bases and J dropped 11 bases, with 17 bases sitting between them. The CDR3 totals 12 residues. CDR1 is SQVTM, CDR2 ANQGSEA, per germline. The CDR3 sequence: CSVGGFRTRAFF. CDR3 nucleotide sequence: TGCAGCGTTGGTGGTTTCCGTACTCGGGCTTTCTTT. Full variable domain (outside the CDR3, taken from reference TRBV29-1 and TRBJ1-1): SAVISQKPSRDICQRGTSLTIQCQVDSQVTMMFWYRQQPGQSLTLIATANQGSEATYESGFVIDKFPISRPNLTFSTLTVSNMSPEDSSIYLCSVGGFRTRAFFGQGTRLTVV.

The rearrangement joins TRBV2 to TRBJ1-1, with a possible D match to TRBD1 (6 bases). The germline V and J ends were trimmed by 9 bases and 0 bases, with 14 bases remaining between them. CDR3 length: 14 residues. Germline lookup yields CDR1 SNHLY and CDR2 FYNNEI. The CDR3 coding sequence is TGTGCCAGTGGACAGAGTCTTATGAACACTGAAGCTTTCTTT. It codes for CASGQSLMNTEAFF. Variable domain in full (rest from reference TRBV2 and TRBJ1-1): EPEVTQTPSHQVTQMGQEVILRCVPISNHLYFYWYRQILGQKVEFLVSFYNNEISEKSEIFDDQFSVERPDGSNFTLKIRSTKLEDSAMYFCASGQSLMNTEAFFGQGTRLTVV.

The count of this clone is one. The chain carries TRBV7-9 and TRBJ2-4, with D possibly TRBD1 on 6 matching bases. Trimming removed 1 base at V and 8 bases at J, with 6 bases between. The length of the CDR3 is 12 residues. From germline, CDR1 is SEHNR and CDR2 FQNEAQ (reference sequence). The CDR3 protein is CASSLEGDIQYF. CDR3 nucleotides: TGTGCCAGCAGCTTAGAGGGGGACATTCAGTACTTC.

A single count supports this clone. The chain recombines TRBV5-1 with TRBJ1-6, with D uncertain. CDR3 length: 13 amino acids. In germline, CDR1 is SGHRS, CDR2 YFSETQ. Trimming left V 7 bases short and J 8 bases short, with 13 bases between. The CDR3 region has the DNA TGCGCCAGCGGTACTTCATTGGATTCACCCCTCCACTTT. Translated, it gives CASGTSLDSPLHF. The complete variable domain, with remaining parts taken from reference TRBV5-1 and TRBJ1-6, reads KAGVTQTPRYLIKTRGQQVTLSCSPISGHRSVSWYQQTPGQGLQFLFEYFSETQRNKGNFPGRFSGRQFSNSRSEMNVSTLELGDSALYLCASGTSLDSPLHFGNGTRLTVT.

CDR3: CASSAVRGEYEQYF. DNA of the CDR3: TGTGCCAGCAGCGCCGTCAGGGGAGAGTACGAGCAGTACTTC. The V call is TRBV11-2, the J call TRBJ2-7; D is perhaps TRBD1 (6 bases). The CDR3 totals 14 residues. V lost 5 bases and J 4 bases, leaving 15 bases between the germline ends. The germline CDR1 and CDR2 sequences are SGHAT and FQNNGV.

The rearrangement joins TRBV7-2 to TRBJ1-5, with D uncertain. The germline CDR1 and CDR2 sequences are SGHTA and FQGNSA. This CDR3 is 15 amino acids long. Trimming left V 4 bases short and J 0 bases short, with 10 bases between. The DNA of the CDR3 is TGTGCCAGCAGCTGGGCGACGTATAGCAATCAGCCCCAGCATTTT. As protein: CASSWATYSNQPQHF. The entire variable domain, with the rest obtained from reference TRBV7-2 and TRBJ1-5, is as follows: GAGVSQSPSNKVTEKGKDVELRCDPISGHTALYWYRQSLGQGLEFLIYFQGNSAPDKSGLPSDRFSAERTGGSVSTLTIQRTQQEDSAVYLCASSWATYSNQPQHFGDGTRLSIL.

The sample holds a few counts of this clone. This chain joins TRBV6-6 and TRBJ1-2; D is perhaps TRBD1 (6 bases). Germline V gene data show CDR1 as MNHNY and CDR2 as SVGAGI (reference sequence). The CDR3 extends over 14 amino acids. The V end was cut by 0 bases, the J end by 8 bases, with 13 bases between. The CDR3 DNA is TGTGCCAGCAGTTACTCGGAACAGGGACAAGGCTACACCTTC. It is translated as CASSYSEQGQGYTF.

CDR3 coding DNA: TGTGCCAGCAGTCATGCAGGGGAAGCCTACGAGCAGTACTTC. It specifies CASSHAGEAYEQYF. This rearrangement joins TRBV14 to TRBJ2-7, with a tentative D call TRBD1 (6 bases). The CDR3 is 14 residues long. Germline CDR1 and CDR2: SGHDN and FVKESK. V lost 6 bases and J lost 2, with 14 bases in between.

CDR3 coding DNA: TGTGCCAGCAGCCAAGCCCACCGGGAGAAACTGTTTTTT. This encodes CASSQAHREKLFF. V usage is TRBV3-1 (or the pseudogene TRBV3-2) and J usage is TRBJ1-4; no firm D call. Trimming pared 1 base from V and 11 bases from J, leaving 11 bases between. Per germline, CDR1 LGHDT and CDR2 YNNKEL (reference sequence). CDR3 size: 13 residues.

The gene calls are TRBV14 and TRBJ2-7, with 8 bases that match TRBD1. Unmatched junction bases numbered 8, after V lost 2 bases and J lost 5 bases. The length of the CDR3 is 15 residues. Looked up from germline, CDR1 is SGHDN and CDR2 is FVKESK. The CDR3 here is CASSQYRTGSHEQYF. Written as DNA, the CDR3 is TGTGCCAGCAGCCAATATCGGACAGGGAGCCACGAGCAGTACTTC.

This rearrangement joins TRBV19 to TRBJ1-6; TRBD1 is a possible D gene (5 bases). Germline CDR1 and CDR2: LNHDA and SQIVND (reference sequence). V lost 5 bases and J lost 12, with 11 bases in between. The CDR3 loop spans 12 amino acids. CDR3 DNA sequence: TGTGCCAGTAGTTTCACCGGGGGACCCCTCCACTTT. Residues: CASSFTGGPLHF.